The following is a T cell receptor beta chain sequence with its context. The sample comes from a study of T cells expressing NK-cell markers. Study background: HCMV seropositivity characterized seven of the eight sequenced donors, and seronegativity one.

Germline CDR1 and CDR2: MGHDK and SYGVNS. The CDR3 loop spans 16 amino acids. Scientists made TCR beta cDNA using 5'RACE template switching with UMIs. TCRdb reanalyzed the 5' RACE reads and collapses them to one entry per CDR3 protein, without DNA. The sample's table shows some 440,000 distinct CDR3 sequences. The sample comprised blood T cells: a sorted CD56 or NKG2C T cell subset, CD4+ or CD8+ T cells, or bulk PBMC T cells (not recorded which). The chain links TRBV25-1 to TRBJ2-1; TCRdb names TRBD2, which stays unverified in the absence of DNA. The TCR comes from a woman between 50 and 59 years old in good health. The CDR3 is CASSDRGPWAGCEQFF. The whole variable domain, filled in from reference TRBV25-1 and TRBJ2-1, reads EADIYQTPRYLVIGTGKKITLECSQTMGHDKMYWYQQDPGMELHLIHYSYGVNSTEKGDLSSESTVSRIRTEHFPLTLESARPSHTSQYLCASSDRGPWAGCEQFFGPGTRLTVL.